This TCR beta chain stems from a study of cytomegalovirus exposure and HLA in healthy donors. The PCR was carried out with 60 Vbeta primers and 13 Jbeta primers. Generated by immunoSEQ multiplex PCR, the TCRdb table keeps only in-frame clones and is missing some. Among roughly 280,000 clones, just over 70% were seen once, and the ten largest hold roughly 2.4%. Germline trimming cut 7 bases from V and 6 bases from J; bases unmatched to any gene: 10. The CDR3 is made up of 15 amino acids. Germline CDR1 and CDR2: MGHDK and SYGVNS. The J gene is TRBJ2-1, the V gene TRBV25-1, with 9 bases identical to TRBD1. This sequence originates from a female donor in good health and CMV-seronegative. Source material: PBMCs. As DNA, the CDR3 is TGTGCCAGCATACAAGCGGGGACAGGGAGCAATGAGCAGTTCTTC. Translating gives CASIQAGTGSNEQFF.